Listed below are T cell receptor beta chains from one sample, sequenced in a study of T-cell memory formation after mild COVID-19. TCRdb passed the 5' RACE reads through MiXCR, listing each CDR3 protein once. This table has 250,000 to 300,000 distinct CDR3 sequences, 15% to 20% appearing once. The specimen was PBMCs or a T cell subset sorted from them (not recorded which). The receptors originated from a man younger than 35 who had mild COVID-19 (a few samples of this study predate the infection). Cell type and time point are not known. Both conserved end residues are part of each CDR3.

length	V	CDR3
15	TRBV12-3/TRBV12-4	CASSLAGNANNEQFF
15	TRBV19	CASSFLGGGADTQYF
13	TRBV6-2/TRBV6-3	CASSYSRTNEQFF
14	TRBV20-1	CSASLASLGSPLHF
14	TRBV6-5	CASSSATGPYEQYF
15	TRBV10-2	CASSTAEPYNSPLHF
14	TRBV7-9	CASSLGWGHQPQHF
15	TRBV5-1	CASSLVDRGHNEQFF
16	TRBV20-1	CSARDRTGTSGNTIYF
13	TRBV4-3	CASSHDGNYGYTF
15	TRBV5-1	CASSSNITGANVLTF
14	TRBV4-3	CASSQDRGTGELFF
15	TRBV12-3/TRBV12-4	CASSSRGGVYNEQFF
15	TRBV6-2/TRBV6-3	CASSYFGRPGNTIYF
19	TRBV23-1	CASSQSGTSGGTSTDTQYF
17	TRBV14	CASSSIYEGGTGTEAFF
12	TRBV5-4	CASSFANREQYF
16	TRBV7-2	CASSLSGQVEGGELFF
15	TRBV15	CATSNRQAYNSPLHF
14	TRBV6-2/TRBV6-3	CASTPPGRREKLFF
16	TRBV12-3/TRBV12-4	CASSDGLAGATDTQYF
12	TRBV7-2	CASSLGTRGYTF